This TCR beta chain comes out of a study of T cell changes during pregnancy in multiple sclerosis. Measured with immunoSEQ multiplex PCR; TCRdb has only the in-frame clones, and not every one. This table holds 36,000 or so clones, around 91% found once. CDR3 length: 15 amino acids. The germline CDR1 and CDR2 sequences are MNHEY and SMNVEV (reference sequence). With 1 base removed from V and 7 bases from J, the gap between germline ends came to 11 bases. The receptor was derived from a female donor with multiple sclerosis, enrolled in a pregnancy study. This rearrangement joins TRBV27 to TRBJ1-6; a possible D gene is TRBD1 (6 bases). Here the sequenced sample was CD8+ T cells from peripheral blood mononuclear cells, taken in the third trimester of pregnancy. CDR3 in amino acids: CASSLWTATNSPLHF. CDR3 nucleotide sequence: TGTGCCAGCAGTTTATGGACAGCTACCAATTCACCCCTCCACTTT.